These 26 T cell receptor beta chains share one sample of origin, sequenced in a study of blood T cell repertoires in COVID-19. The table came from immunoSEQ multiplex PCR; TCRdb's copy has only in-frame clones and leaves some out. Found here are about 110,000 clones, approximately 80% of them singletons; the top ten hold 6.2%. Sequencing was carried out using peripheral blood. Every receptor here comes from a man of 80 years or more with COVID-19, enrolled during active disease.

This rearrangement joins TRBV29-1 to TRBJ1-1; 8 bases map to TRBD1. Germline loops: CDR1 SQVTM, CDR2 ANQGSEA. V shed 7 bases and J 1 base; nucleotides not matched to a gene: 2. The CDR3 has 12 amino acids. This CDR3 reads CSAGQGNTEAFF. CDR3 nucleotide sequence: TGCAGCGCCGGACAGGGGAACACTGAAGCTTTCTTT.

The CDR3 DNA sequence: TGTGCCATCAGTGAGTCGGCAGGGGGGCAATATGGCTACACCTTC. Its protein product is CAISESAGGQYGYTF. This chain links TRBV10-3 with TRBJ1-2; TRBD1 aligns across 7 bases. The length of the CDR3 is 15 residues. CDR1 ENHRY and CDR2 SYGVKD come from the germline V gene. Unmatched junction bases numbered 6, after V lost 0 bases and J lost 5 bases.

The V gene is TRBV18, the J gene TRBJ2-2, with a weak D call TRBD1 (6 bases). V lost 3 bases and J 5 bases, leaving 13 bases between the germline ends. CDR3 size: 15 residues. Germline CDR1 KGHSH, CDR2 LQKENI. CDR3 coding DNA: TGTGCCAGCTCACCTGTCAGGGGCCCTACCGGGGAGCTGTTTTTT. Translating it yields CASSPVRGPTGELFF.

The chain carries TRBV28 and TRBJ1-1; TRBD1 matches 12 bases. CDR3 length: 16 amino acids. The trim removed 4 bases at V and 4 bases at J, leaving 7 bases unmatched. Per the germline V gene, CDR1 is MDHEN and CDR2 is SYDVKM. The CDR3 here is CASSSPGQGAGTEAFF. In DNA form, the CDR3 reads TGTGCCAGCAGTTCACCGGGACAGGGGGCGGGCACTGAAGCTTTCTTT.

J is TRBJ2-2 and V is TRBV11-2; 11 positions match TRBD2. The germline V gene encodes CDR1 SGHAT and CDR2 FQNNGV. The CDR3 runs to 17 residues. J gave up 6 bases and V 5 bases, and 11 bases lay outside the gene matches. In DNA form, the CDR3 reads TGTGCCAGCAGCCGCACAACTAGCGGGAGTTCCCCCGGGGAGCTGTTTTTT. The encoded protein is CASSRTTSGSSPGELFF.

This clone was seen only once. The chain recombines TRBV2 with TRBJ1-5; D may be TRBD1 (6 bases). The CDR3 covers 15 residues. V lost 4 bases to trimming and J lost 5 bases, with 15 bases between them. Germline V gene sequence: CDR1 SNHLY, CDR2 FYNNEI. This CDR3 reads CASSVNTGLYQPQHF. CDR3 DNA: TGTGCCAGCAGTGTAAATACAGGGTTGTATCAGCCCCAGCATTTT. Variable domain in full (rest from reference TRBV2 and TRBJ1-5): EPEVTQTPSHQVTQMGQEVILRCVPISNHLYFYWYRQILGQKVEFLVSFYNNEISEKSEIFDDQFSVERPDGSNFTLKIRSTKLEDSAMYFCASSVNTGLYQPQHFGDGTRLSIL.

The chain employs TRBV4-1 and TRBJ1-5; TRBD1 agrees at 9 bases. Germline V gene lookup returns CDR1 MGHRA and CDR2 YSYEKL. The CDR3 consists of 13 residues. Trimming removed 5 bases from V and 11 bases from J; junction bases left unmatched: 7. Here the CDR3 DNA reads TGCGCCAGCAGCACCAGGACAGGGGTAACCCAGCATTTT. Translation gives CASSTRTGVTQHF.

This clone was detected many times. The V call is TRBV11-2, the J call TRBJ1-5, with D unresolved. CDR1 and CDR2 from the germline V gene are SGHAT and FQNNGV. CDR3 length: 13 amino acids. V gave up 5 bases and J gave up 5 bases, with 10 bases separating them. In DNA, the CDR3 is TGTGCCAGCAGCCTTACCACGGATCAGCCCCAGCATTTT. Translation gives CASSLTTDQPQHF.

This sequence joins TRBV28 and TRBJ1-2; 7 nucleotides line up with TRBD1. The CDR3 loop spans 13 amino acids. Looked up from germline, CDR1 is MDHEN and CDR2 is SYDVKM. Trimming at V came to 3 bases and at J to 5 bases, leaving 3 bases not matched to a gene. DNA of the CDR3: TGTGCCAGCAGTTTGGTGACAGGGTATGGCTACACCTTC. This translates into CASSLVTGYGYTF.

The chain links TRBV19 to TRBJ1-2; the match to TRBD1 covers 10 bases. From germline, CDR1 is LNHDA and CDR2 SQIVND (reference sequence). After removal of 4 bases from V and 5 bases from J, the junction contained 1 base not matched to a gene. This CDR3 comprises 13 residues. CDR3 in amino acids: CASSKGQGYGYTF. CDR3 DNA: TGTGCCAGTAGTAAGGGACAGGGGTATGGCTACACCTTC.

The chain uses TRBV28 and TRBJ2-5; 8 bases align to TRBD2. Germline assignment: CDR1 MDHEN and CDR2 SYDVKM. After removal of 1 base from V and 6 bases from J, the junction contained 16 bases not matched to a gene. The CDR3 has 18 residues. In nucleotides, the CDR3 is TGTGCCAGCAGTTTATTTTCGTTCGAGACTAGCGTCGTTAAGACCCAGTACTTC. Translating gives CASSLFSFETSVVKTQYF.

This clone turned up a few times. The chain joins TRBV20-1 to TRBJ1-5; 8 positions agree with TRBD1. This CDR3 has 15 amino acids. J was trimmed by 3 bases and V by 3 bases; bases with no gene match: 7. Germline-derived CDR1 and CDR2 are DFQATT and SNEGSKA (reference sequence). DNA for the CDR3: TGCAGTGCTAGTAGGGGGACAGGTTCCAATCAGCCCCAGCATTTT. Its translation: CSASRGTGSNQPQHF.

This clone was picked up many times. V usage is TRBV28 and J usage is TRBJ2-6, with 7 bases matching TRBD1. The CDR3 is made up of 14 amino acids. The V and J ends lost 10 bases and 3 bases, in that order; junction bases with no gene match: 6. CDR1 and CDR2 from the germline V gene are MDHEN and SYDVKM. The CDR3 nucleotides read TGTGCCATCAATAGGGGGCGTGGGGCCAACGTCCTGACTTTC. It translates to CAINRGRGANVLTF. The full variable domain, with the rest looked up from reference TRBV28 and TRBJ2-6, is DVKVTQSSRYLVKRTGEKVFLECVQDMDHENMFWYRQDPGLGLRLIYFSYDVKMKEKGDIPEGYSVSREKKERFSLILESASTNQTSMYLCAINRGRGANVLTFGAGSRLTVL.

The genes are TRBV7-8 and TRBJ2-5, with a weak D call TRBD1 (7 bases). V was clipped by 3 bases and J by 2 bases, with 10 bases between them. The CDR3 sequence is 14 residues long. Germline CDR1 is SGHVS and CDR2 is FQNEAQ. The CDR3 DNA sequence: TGTGCCAGCAGCTTGCAGGGGGGACAAGAGACCCAGTACTTC. It translates to CASSLQGGQETQYF.

This rearrangement joins TRBV6-5 to TRBJ1-6; D unresolved. Germline V gene data show CDR1 as MNHEY and CDR2 as SVGAGI. The CDR3 contains 15 residues. V was cut by 2 bases and J by 2 bases, with 7 bases left in between. In nucleotides, the CDR3 is TGTGCCAGCAGTTACACGAGGCCCTATAATTCACCCCTCCACTTT. Its translation is CASSYTRPYNSPLHF.

The chain is built from TRBV7-9 and TRBJ1-6; TRBD1 aligns across 7 bases. Germline V gene sequence: CDR1 SEHNR, CDR2 FQNEAQ (reference sequence). The CDR3 extends over 15 amino acids. J was trimmed by 8 bases and V by 3 bases; bases with no gene match: 7. In DNA form, the CDR3 reads TGTGCCAGCAGCTTTTCGGGACAGACCCATTCACCCCTCCACTTT. Translating it yields CASSFSGQTHSPLHF. The full variable domain, with the rest looked up from reference TRBV7-9 and TRBJ1-6, is DTGVSQNPRHKITKRGQNVTFRCDPISEHNRLYWYRQTLGQGPEFLTYFQNEAQLEKSRLLSDRFSAERPKGSFSTLEIQRTEQGDSAMYLCASSFSGQTHSPLHFGNGTRLTVT.

The CDR3 sequence is CASSSLTDDHSYNEQFF. In DNA form, the CDR3 reads TGTGCCAGCAGCTCCTTGACAGACGATCATAGTTACAATGAGCAGTTCTTC. V gene TRBV7-9 combines with J gene TRBJ2-1, with a tentative D call TRBD1 (5 bases). The germline CDR1 and CDR2 sequences are SEHNR and FQNEAQ (reference sequence). CDR3 length: 17 amino acids. Between the trimmed V and J ends, which lost 4 bases and 4 bases, there was a span of 20 bases. Full variable domain (rest looked up from reference TRBV7-9 and TRBJ2-1): DTGVSQNPRHKITKRGQNVTFRCDPISEHNRLYWYRQTLGQGPEFLTYFQNEAQLEKSRLLSDRFSAERPKGSFSTLEIQRTEQGDSAMYLCASSSLTDDHSYNEQFFGPGTRLTVL.

The CDR3: CASSWTGELNSPLHF. The CDR3 DNA reads TGCGCCAGCAGCTGGACAGGGGAACTTAATTCACCCCTCCACTTT. The chain couples TRBV5-1 to TRBJ1-6; 9 bases are shared with TRBD1. The V gene's germline CDR1 is SGHRS and CDR2 YFSETQ. The CDR3 totals 15 residues. The V segment lost 3 bases and the J segment 6 bases; nucleotides outside the gene matches: 4.

The chain couples TRBV7-2 to TRBJ2-3; 11 bases line up with TRBD2. Germline-derived CDR1 and CDR2 are SGHTA and FQGNSA. CDR3 length: 17 residues. The V gene end was trimmed by 2 bases and the J gene end by 4 bases; junction bases not matched to a gene: 8. The CDR3 DNA sequence: TGTGCCAGCAGCTTATACCTAGCGGGAGGCTCCGCAGATACGCAGTATTTT. This codes for CASSLYLAGGSADTQYF.

The J gene is TRBJ2-1, the V gene TRBV2; TRBD2 matches at 11 bases. This CDR3 has 17 residues. The germline CDR1 and CDR2 sequences are SNHLY and FYNNEI. The trim removed 5 bases at V and 3 bases at J, leaving 9 bases unmatched. The CDR3 DNA reads as TGTGCCAGCAGTTGGACTAGCGGGTCGGAATACTACAATGAGCAGTTCTTC. As protein: CASSWTSGSEYYNEQFF.

The rearrangement uses TRBV6-5 and TRBJ1-5; maybe TRBD1 (5 bases). Trimming stripped 9 bases from V and 3 bases from J, with 18 bases between. The CDR3 consists of 15 residues. Germline-derived CDR1 and CDR2 are MNHEY and SVGAGI. The CDR3 DNA reads as TGTGCCAGTGGGGGGGGATTGGGGATCAATCAGCCCCAGCATTTT. Encoded protein: CASGGGLGINQPQHF.

V is TRBV7-9 and J is TRBJ1-6, with no clear D. V shed 7 bases and J shed 7 bases, with 11 bases lying between them. Looked up from germline, CDR1 is SEHNR and CDR2 is FQNEAQ (reference sequence). The CDR3 has 13 amino acids. The CDR3 DNA is TGTGCCAGCACCCTGGGAGGGAATTCACCCCTCCACTTT. It encodes CASTLGGNSPLHF. Supplemented by reference TRBV7-9 and TRBJ1-6, the full variable domain reads DTGVSQNPRHKITKRGQNVTFRCDPISEHNRLYWYRQTLGQGPEFLTYFQNEAQLEKSRLLSDRFSAERPKGSFSTLEIQRTEQGDSAMYLCASTLGGNSPLHFGNGTRLTVT.

This clone came up a few times. The V call is TRBV7-2, the J call TRBJ2-1, with 7 nucleotides matching TRBD2. V lost 1 base and J lost 15; bases outside the gene matches: 15. The CDR3 is 15 residues long. In germline, CDR1 is SGHTA, CDR2 FQGNSA. The CDR3: CASSLVSGGAGVPFF. The CDR3, as DNA: TGTGCCAGCAGCTTAGTATCAGGAGGGGCGGGAGTCCCGTTCTTC.

This clone was counted only a few times. The gene calls are TRBV5-8 and TRBJ2-1; 9 bases are a match to TRBD2. With 3 bases clipped from V and 5 bases from J, the junction kept 9 bases outside the gene matches. The CDR3 is 16 amino acids. In germline, CDR1 is SGHTS, CDR2 YDEGEE. Written as DNA, the CDR3 is TGTGCCAGCAGCTCGGGTCGGCTAGCGGGAAACAATGAGCAGTTCTTC. Amino acid sequence: CASSSGRLAGNNEQFF.

The V and J genes are TRBV28 and TRBJ1-2, with no clear D. The CDR3 consists of 11 residues. Germline assignment: CDR1 MDHEN and CDR2 SYDVKM. V dropped 7 bases and J dropped 4 bases, with 7 bases sitting between them. The chain's CDR3 is CASNSGYGYTF. As DNA, the CDR3 is TGTGCCAGCAACTCGGGCTATGGCTACACCTTC.

The chain employs TRBV6-1 and TRBJ1-2; tentative D call: TRBD1 (5 bases). CDR1 is MNHNS and CDR2 is SASEGT in the germline V gene. CDR3 size: 15 residues. Trimming pared 2 bases from V and 4 bases from J, leaving 14 bases between. Here the CDR3 reads CASSEPGTGGYGYTF. The CDR3 DNA is TGTGCCAGCAGTGAACCTGGGACCGGGGGCTATGGCTACACCTTC.